This T cell receptor beta chain was sequenced during a study of CD8 T cells in ankylosing spondylitis. Whole-study findings and limits: Blood of patients with ankylosing spondylitis appeared to be characterized by a TCR beta motif of eight highly homologous variants.

5'-RACE, quantitative and with molecular barcodes, yielded the TCR beta libraries. TCRdb ran MiXCR on the 5' RACE reads and lists one entry per CDR3 protein. The repertoire holds some 840,000 distinct CDR3 sequences, with around 11% as singletons. This clonotype was seen many times. No antigen is known for it. The CDR3 extends over 16 amino acids. The germline V gene has CDR1 MNHNS and CDR2 SASEGT. Unmatched junction bases numbered 11, after V lost 5 bases and J lost 6 bases. Sequencing was carried out using blood, either unsorted or a sorted T cell fraction (not recorded which). The V call is TRBV6-1, the J call TRBJ2-1, with TRBD2 identical over 9 bases. This TCR was recovered from a male donor with ankylosing spondylitis. The CDR3 sequence: CASSTGGLAGTNEQFF. DNA of the CDR3: TGTGCCAGCAGTACCGGGGGCCTAGCGGGGACCAATGAGCAGTTCTTC.